This T cell receptor (beta chain) was identified in a study of vaccination and CD4 T cells after COVID-19. In the study overall: Six males and four females constituted the convalescent cohort, two of whom were Hispanic.

In the case of this clonotype: Antigen specificity is unknown. Germline is not matched at one junction end, which may reflect a read error.

Time point: late sampling 161 to 241 days after vaccination in a few convalescent patients. Treatment: roughly ten-day PBMC culture with coronavirus spike peptide pools or control peptides (ViraFEST assay). CDR3 size: 14 residues. Germline V gene sequence: CDR1 SGHVS, CDR2 FQNEAQ. The Oncomine TCR Beta short-read assay was applied to DNA of cultured CD4+ T cells. The template was genomic DNA from cultured CD4+ T cells. TCRdb re-called the PCR reads through MiXCR, storing one row per CDR3 protein. The sample lists around 21,000 distinct CDR3 sequences, around 42% seen once, with roughly 9.9% in the top ten.

The material was CD4+ T cells from blood, cultured in vitro, obtained about 7 months after SARS-CoV-2 vaccination. V and J are TRBV7-8 and TRBJ1-5; a possible D gene is TRBD1 (6 bases). This clonotype was sampled from a human donor who had recovered from COVID-19. The CDR3 loop reads CASSLEWGHQPQQF. The CDR3 region has the DNA TGTGCCAGCAGCTTAGAGTGGGGGCATCAGCCCCAGCAATTT.